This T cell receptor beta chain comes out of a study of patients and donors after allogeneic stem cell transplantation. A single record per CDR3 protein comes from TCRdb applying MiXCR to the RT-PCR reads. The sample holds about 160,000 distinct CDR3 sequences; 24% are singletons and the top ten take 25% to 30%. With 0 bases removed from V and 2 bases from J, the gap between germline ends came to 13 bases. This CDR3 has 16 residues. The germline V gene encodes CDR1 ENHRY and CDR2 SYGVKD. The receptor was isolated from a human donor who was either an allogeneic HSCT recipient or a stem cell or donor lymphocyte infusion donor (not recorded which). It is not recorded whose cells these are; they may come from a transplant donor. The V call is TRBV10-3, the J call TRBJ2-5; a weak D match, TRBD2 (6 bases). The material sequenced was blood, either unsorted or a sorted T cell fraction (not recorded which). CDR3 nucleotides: TGTGCCATCAGTGAGTCTAGGGGACTCCCACAAGAGACCCAGTACTTC. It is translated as CAISESRGLPQETQYF.